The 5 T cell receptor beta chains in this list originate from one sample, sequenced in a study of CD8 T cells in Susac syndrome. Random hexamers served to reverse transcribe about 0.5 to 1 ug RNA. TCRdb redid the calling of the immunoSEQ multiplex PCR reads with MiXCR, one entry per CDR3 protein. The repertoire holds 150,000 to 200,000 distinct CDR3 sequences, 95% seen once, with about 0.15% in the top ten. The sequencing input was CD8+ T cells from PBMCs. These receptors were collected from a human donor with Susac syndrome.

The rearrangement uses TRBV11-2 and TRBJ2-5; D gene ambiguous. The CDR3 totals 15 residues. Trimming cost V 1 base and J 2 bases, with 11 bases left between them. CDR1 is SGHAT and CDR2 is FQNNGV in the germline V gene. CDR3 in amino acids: CASSLVGSPQETQYF. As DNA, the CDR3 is TGTGCCAGCAGCTTAGTTGGGTCCCCTCAAGAGACCCAGTACTTC.

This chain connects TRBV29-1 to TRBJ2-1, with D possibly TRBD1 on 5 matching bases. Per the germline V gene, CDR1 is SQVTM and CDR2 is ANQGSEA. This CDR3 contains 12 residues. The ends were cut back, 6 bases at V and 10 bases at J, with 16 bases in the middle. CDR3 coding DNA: TGCAGCGTGCCCCTGGGTAGGGGAGAGCAGTTCTTC. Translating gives CSVPLGRGEQFF.

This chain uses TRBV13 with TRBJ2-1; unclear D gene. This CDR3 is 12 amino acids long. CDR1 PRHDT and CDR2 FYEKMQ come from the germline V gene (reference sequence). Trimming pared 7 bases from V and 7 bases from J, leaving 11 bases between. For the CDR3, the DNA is TGTGCCAGCACAGGTTTTAGTAATGAGCAGTTCTTC. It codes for CASTGFSNEQFF.

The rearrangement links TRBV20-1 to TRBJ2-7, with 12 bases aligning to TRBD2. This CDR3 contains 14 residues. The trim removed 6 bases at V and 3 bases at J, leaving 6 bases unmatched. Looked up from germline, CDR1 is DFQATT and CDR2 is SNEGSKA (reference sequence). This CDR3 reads CSAARLAGDYEQYF. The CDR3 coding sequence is TGCAGTGCCGCCCGACTAGCGGGAGACTACGAGCAGTACTTC.

The DNA for the CDR3 is TGTGCCAGCAGCGTAGATGAGGAGGTCAGGAATGAGCAGTTCTTC. It encodes CASSVDEEVRNEQFF. The J gene is TRBJ2-1, the V gene TRBV9; perhaps TRBD2 as D (5 bases). V gave up 0 bases and J gave up 7 bases, with 14 bases separating them. CDR1 and CDR2 (germline): SGDLS, YYNGEE. This CDR3 region has 15 residues.